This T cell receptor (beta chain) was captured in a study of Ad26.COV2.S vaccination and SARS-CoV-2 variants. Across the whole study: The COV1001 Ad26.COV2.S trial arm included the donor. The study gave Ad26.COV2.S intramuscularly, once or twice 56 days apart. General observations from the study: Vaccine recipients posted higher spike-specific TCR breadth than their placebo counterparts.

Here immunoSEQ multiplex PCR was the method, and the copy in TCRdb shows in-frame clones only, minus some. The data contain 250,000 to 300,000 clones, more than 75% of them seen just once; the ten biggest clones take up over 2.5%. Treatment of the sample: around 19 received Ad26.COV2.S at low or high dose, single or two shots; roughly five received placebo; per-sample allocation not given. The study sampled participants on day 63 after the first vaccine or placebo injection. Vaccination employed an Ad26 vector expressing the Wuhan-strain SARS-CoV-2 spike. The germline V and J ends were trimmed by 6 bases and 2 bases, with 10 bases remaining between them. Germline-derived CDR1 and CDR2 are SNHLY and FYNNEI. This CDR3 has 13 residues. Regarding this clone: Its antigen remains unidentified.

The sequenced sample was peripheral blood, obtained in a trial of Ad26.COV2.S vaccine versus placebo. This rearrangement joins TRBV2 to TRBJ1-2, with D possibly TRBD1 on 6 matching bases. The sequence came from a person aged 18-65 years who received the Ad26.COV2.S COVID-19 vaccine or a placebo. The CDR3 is CASSEDRNYGYTF. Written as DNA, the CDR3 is TGTGCCAGCAGCGAGGACAGAAACTATGGCTACACCTTC.